The 3 T cell receptor beta chains presented below share a single source sample, sequenced in a study of blood T cell repertoires in COVID-19. Libraries were prepared by immunoSEQ multiplex PCR; TCRdb keeps only in-frame clonotypes and omits some of them. This table has tens of thousands of clones, roughly nine tenths appearing once. The source material was peripheral blood. These receptors all stem from a woman older than 75 with active COVID-19.

The rearrangement joins TRBV4-1 to TRBJ2-3; 10 bases are a match to TRBD2. Germline-derived CDR1 and CDR2 are MGHRA and YSYEKL. The CDR3 loop spans 18 amino acids. Trimming at V came to 2 bases and at J to 1 base, leaving 9 bases not matched to a gene. CDR3 nucleotides: TGCGCCAGCAGCCAAACCGGTCCAGCGGGAGGGGGCACAGATACGCAGTATTTT. Translation: CASSQTGPAGGGTDTQYF.

The chain combines TRBV6-5 with TRBJ2-1; 11 bases are shared with TRBD2. The V segment lost 7 bases and the J segment 7 bases; nucleotides outside the gene matches: 9. CDR1 and CDR2 (germline): MNHEY, SVGAGI. This CDR3 region has 15 residues. DNA for the CDR3: TGTGCCAGCACCGTAGCGGGAGGGCCATGGAATGAGCAGTTCTTC. Translated: CASTVAGGPWNEQFF.

The chain uses TRBV7-3 and TRBJ1-1; no clear D gene. Germline V gene sequence: CDR1 SGHTA, CDR2 FQGTGA. The CDR3 loop spans 13 amino acids. V was shortened by 4 bases and J by 8 bases, with 14 bases between the two germline ends. The CDR3 sequence: CASSSTRTDEAFF. Written as DNA, the CDR3 is TGTGCCAGCAGCTCAACCCGGACTGACGAAGCTTTCTTT. The whole variable domain, filled in from reference TRBV7-3 and TRBJ1-1, reads GAGVSQTPSNKVTEKGKYVELRCDPISGHTALYWYRQSLGQGPEFLIYFQGTGAADDSGLPNDRFFAVRPEGSVSTLKIQRTERGDSAVYLCASSSTRTDEAFFGQGTRLTVV.